The sequence of this TCR beta chain was determined in a study of T cell repertoires in cytomegalovirus infection. Study at large: CMV infection and matching HLA type were both indicated by public TCR beta signatures.

One entry per CDR3 protein results from TCRdb running MiXCR on the reads. This sample has about 230,000 distinct CDR3 sequences, with approximately 22% found just once. Study-wide findings and caveats: The response measured ex vivo was dominated by TCR beta clonotypes (HLA-C-restricted and CMV-specific). Carriage of CMV together with the relevant HLA was identifiable through cumulative public TCR beta family frequency.

Trimming took off 7 bases at V and 0 bases at J, with 13 bases between the two ends. Per germline, CDR1 MDHEN and CDR2 SYDVKM. CDR3 size: 15 residues. With regard to this clonotype: The antigen remains undetermined.

The TCR originated in a human donor in good health (CMV status not recorded). Some clones in this sample may be carry-over from other donors' samples. Input material: CD8+ T cells from PBMCs. The chain is built from TRBV28 and TRBJ2-1, with unresolved D. The CDR3 is CASTPMRSSYNEQFF. CDR3 in DNA: TGTGCCAGCACCCCCATGAGGAGCTCCTACAATGAGCAGTTCTTC.